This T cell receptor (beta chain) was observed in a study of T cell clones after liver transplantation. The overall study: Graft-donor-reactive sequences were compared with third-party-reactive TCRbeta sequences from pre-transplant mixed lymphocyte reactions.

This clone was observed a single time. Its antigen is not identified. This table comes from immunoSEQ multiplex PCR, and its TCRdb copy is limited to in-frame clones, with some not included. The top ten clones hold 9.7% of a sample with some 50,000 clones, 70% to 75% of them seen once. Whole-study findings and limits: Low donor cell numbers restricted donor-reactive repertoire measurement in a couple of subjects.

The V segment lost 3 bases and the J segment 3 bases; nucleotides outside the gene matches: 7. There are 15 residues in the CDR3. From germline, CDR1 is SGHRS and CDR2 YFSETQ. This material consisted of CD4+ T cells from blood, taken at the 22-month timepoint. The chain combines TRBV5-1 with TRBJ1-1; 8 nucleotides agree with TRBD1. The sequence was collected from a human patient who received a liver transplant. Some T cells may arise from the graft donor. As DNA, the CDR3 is TGCGCCAGCAGCTGGTTCCAGACAGGGGACACTGAAGCTTTCTTT. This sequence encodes CASSWFQTGDTEAFF.